This T cell receptor beta chain is drawn from a study of blood T cell repertoires in COVID-19. The wider study: Nucleic acid was either cDNA or gDNA, and it came from T cells, B-cell-depleted T cells, or PBMCs.

As handled by the study authors: Counts of nucleated cells, estimated from reference gene primer amplification, were obtained. Assay used: immunoSEQ multiplex PCR; TCRdb lists only in-frame clones, some missing. V and J calls plus clone size are reproduced from that table; the DNA served to infer D and trimming. Of tens of thousands of clones in the sample, roughly nine tenths were seen once. The CDR3 has 14 amino acids. Germline values: CDR1 LGHDT, CDR2 YNNKEL (reference sequence). V gave up 6 bases and J gave up 7 bases; unmatched junction bases: 6. Seattle enrolled patients during active infection and tracked them longitudinally.

The chain combines TRBV3-1 (or the pseudogene TRBV3-2) with TRBJ1-6; 7 bases match TRBD1. The source of this sequence is a man between 35 and 55 years old with COVID-19, enrolled during active disease. Material: peripheral blood. CDR3 bases: TGTGCCAGCAGTTCTAGGGGGCACAATTCACCCCTCCACTTT. As protein: CASSSRGHNSPLHF.